This passage covers 25 T cell receptor beta chains from one sample sequenced in a study of spatial heterogeneity in lung cancer. As to time point: sample taken at primary tumor resection. A single record per CDR3 protein comes from TCRdb applying MiXCR to the 5' RACE reads. Found here are fewer than 15,000 distinct CDR3 sequences, about 3.8% of them singletons; the top ten hold 35% to 55%. Sequenced material: PBMCs, taken at surgery. The source is a male donor with early-stage non-small cell lung cancer.

This clonotype occurred many times. V is TRBV4-2 and J is TRBJ2-1; 7 nucleotides align to TRBD2. Germline CDR1 is LGHNA and CDR2 is YNFKEQ. The CDR3 has 15 residues. J lost 9 bases, V lost 5 bases, and 13 bases had no gene match. The CDR3 loop reads CASSDGGSVEGEQFF. CDR3 DNA: TGTGCCAGCAGCGACGGGGGGAGTGTGGAAGGTGAGCAGTTCTTC.

This clonotype was detected ten times or more. The chain joins TRBV9 to TRBJ2-7; the match to TRBD1 covers 11 bases. With 4 bases clipped from V and 3 bases from J, the junction kept 9 bases outside the gene matches. The germline V gene encodes CDR1 SGDLS and CDR2 YYNGEE. The CDR3 spans 16 residues. The CDR3 DNA sequence: TGTGCCAGCAGCCCCCATGGAGGGACAGGGGGCTACGAGCAGTACTTC. This codes for CASSPHGGTGGYEQYF.

Ten or more counts support this clonotype. The chain combines TRBV11-2 with TRBJ2-1, with 8 bases aligning to TRBD1. The germline V gene has CDR1 SGHAT and CDR2 FQNNGV. The CDR3 is made up of 14 amino acids. V dropped 7 bases and J dropped 12; count of bases not matched to a gene: 14. The CDR3 sequence is CASTLQQGGERQFF. Here the CDR3 DNA reads TGTGCCAGCACCCTACAACAGGGGGGCGAGAGGCAGTTCTTC.

This clonotype qualifies as medium-sized. This chain connects TRBV7-2 to TRBJ1-1; a weak D match, TRBD1 (6 bases). The CDR3 runs 16 residues. The germline gives CDR1 SGHTA, CDR2 FQGNSA. Trimming removed 3 bases from V and 3 bases from J, with 17 bases in between. The CDR3 reads CASSFTGAPGDTEAFF. DNA of the CDR3: TGTGCCAGCAGCTTTACAGGCGCCCCAGGGGACACTGAAGCTTTCTTT.

This clonotype was observed at least ten times. J is TRBJ2-5 and V is TRBV12-3 or TRBV12-4; no firm D call. Trimming took 1 base from V and 0 from J, leaving 6 bases between them. This CDR3 comprises 14 residues. Here the CDR3 reads CASSLGQDQETQYF. CDR3 nucleotide sequence: TGTGCCAGCAGTTTAGGGCAGGACCAAGAGACCCAGTACTTC.

This clonotype was seen many times. This rearrangement joins TRBV28 to TRBJ2-1; D may be TRBD1 (5 bases). This CDR3 is 11 amino acids long. Germline values: CDR1 MDHEN, CDR2 SYDVKM. The ends were cut back, 4 bases at V and 8 bases at J, with 6 bases in the middle. This CDR3 reads CASSWGYEQFF. The DNA of the CDR3 is TGTGCCAGCAGTTGGGGCTATGAGCAGTTCTTC.

The table lists this clonotype with many counts. The V call is TRBV5-1, the J call TRBJ2-2, with 8 bases that match TRBD1. V trimming: 4 bases; J trimming: 4 bases; junction bases outside the gene matches: 6. Germline CDR1 reads SGHRS; CDR2 reads YFSETQ. The CDR3 consists of 15 residues. The CDR3 reads CASSPDRAGTGELFF. CDR3 in DNA: TGCGCCAGCAGCCCGGACAGGGCGGGCACCGGGGAGCTGTTTTTT.

This clonotype came up many times. The chain has TRBV6-5 and TRBJ2-1; 15 bases fit TRBD2. Germline V gives CDR1 MNHEY, CDR2 SVGAGI. The trim removed 4 bases at V and 9 bases at J, leaving 1 base unmatched. The CDR3 is 14 amino acids. The CDR3 coding sequence is TGTGCCAGCAGTTGGGGACTAGCGGGAGGTGAGCAGTTCTTC. Encoded protein: CASSWGLAGGEQFF.

In this sample, this clonotype turned up many times. V and J are TRBV7-8 and TRBJ2-5; unclear D gene. CDR3 length: 14 amino acids. Germline assignment: CDR1 SGHVS and CDR2 FQNEAQ. Trimming stripped 3 bases from V and 6 bases from J, with 14 bases between. In nucleotides, the CDR3 is TGTGCCAGCAGCTTCGGCTCCGGGTCAAAGACCCAGTACTTC. This gives the protein CASSFGSGSKTQYF.

This clonotype showed up many times. V usage is TRBV27 and J usage is TRBJ2-2; D not certain. Germline V gene lookup returns CDR1 MNHEY and CDR2 SMNVEV (reference sequence). This CDR3 has 11 residues. V lost 3 bases and J 5 bases, leaving 1 base between the germline ends. The CDR3 spells CASSFTGELFF. CDR3 DNA sequence: TGTGCCAGCAGTTTTACCGGGGAGCTGTTTTTT.

Concerning this clonotype itself: This may be a read error, as it is one base from a much larger clone. V usage is TRBV9 and J usage is TRBJ1-4; D is undetermined. CDR1 and CDR2 (germline): SGDLS, YYNGEE. The CDR3 runs 15 residues. This CDR3 reads CTSSVEAATNEKLFF. CDR3 DNA sequence: TGTACCAGCAGCGTAGAGGCAGCAACTAATGAAAAACTGTTTTTT.

The chain is built from TRBV6-5 and TRBJ2-7; 8 nucleotides match TRBD1. The V gene end was trimmed by 2 bases and the J gene end by 3 bases; junction bases not matched to a gene: 12. Per the germline V gene, CDR1 is MNHEY and CDR2 is SVGAGI. This CDR3 is built from 17 residues. CDR3 sequence reads: CASSYAAPGTGHYEQYF. As DNA, the CDR3 is TGTGCCAGCAGTTACGCCGCCCCCGGGACAGGACACTACGAGCAGTACTTC.

Ten or more counts support this clonotype. V and J are TRBV10-3 and TRBJ1-1; D call uncertain. V was shortened by 2 bases and J by 11 bases, with 15 bases between the two germline ends. CDR1 ENHRY and CDR2 SYGVKD come from the germline V gene. The CDR3 covers 13 residues. The CDR3 DNA follows: TGTGCCATCAGTGAGAAAACGGCGAGCGCCGCTTTCTTT. Translated: CAISEKTASAAFF.

This clonotype was seen many times. V gene TRBV20-1 combines with J gene TRBJ1-6, with 7 bases fitting TRBD1. Germline V gene lookup returns CDR1 DFQATT and CDR2 SNEGSKA (reference sequence). V dropped 5 bases and J dropped 7; count of bases not matched to a gene: 11. This CDR3 region has 15 residues. The CDR3 nucleotides are TGCAGTGCTCTCCTACCGGGACAGAAGAATTCACCCCTCCACTTT. This sequence encodes CSALLPGQKNSPLHF.

Remarks on this clonotype: A much larger clonotype is one base distant, so this may be a read error. The J gene is TRBJ1-1, the V gene TRBV5-1; unclear D gene. Germline loops: CDR1 SGHRS, CDR2 YFSETQ. CDR3 length: 13 amino acids. V was pared by 0 bases and J by 5 bases, with 8 bases between. The CDR3 is CASSLAGETEAFF. CDR3 coding DNA: TGCGCCAGCAGCTTGGCTGGGGAGACTGAAGCTTTCTTT.

At least ten counts were recorded for this clonotype. The genes are TRBV18 and TRBJ2-1; possibly TRBD1 for D (6 bases). CDR3 length: 12 residues. Trimming took off 3 bases at V and 8 bases at J, with 8 bases between the two ends. The V gene's germline CDR1 is KGHSH and CDR2 LQKENI. The chain's CDR3 is CASSPRGDEQFF. In nucleotides, the CDR3 is TGTGCCAGCTCACCCAGGGGAGATGAGCAGTTCTTC.

This clonotype has a count of ten or more. The genes are TRBV28 and TRBJ2-1; D is perhaps TRBD2 (6 bases). The CDR3 loop spans 13 amino acids. Germline V gives CDR1 MDHEN, CDR2 SYDVKM. Trimming took off 10 bases at V and 4 bases at J, with 14 bases between the two ends. In nucleotides, the CDR3 is TGTGCCACCCGACTAGTTTCTTACAATGAGCAGTTCTTC. Amino acids: CATRLVSYNEQFF. Combining the CDR3 with reference TRBV28 and TRBJ2-1 gives the whole variable domain DVKVTQSSRYLVKRTGEKVFLECVQDMDHENMFWYRQDPGLGLRLIYFSYDVKMKEKGDIPEGYSVSREKKERFSLILESASTNQTSMYLCATRLVSYNEQFFGPGTRLTVL.

This clonotype was found many times. The J gene is TRBJ2-3, the V gene TRBV25-1; TRBD2 matches at 7 bases. Germline CDR1 is MGHDK and CDR2 is SYGVNS. The CDR3 has 14 residues. The trim removed 3 bases at V and 6 bases at J, leaving 6 bases unmatched. CDR3 DNA: TGTGCCAGCAGTGAGGCGGGAGCGGATGATACGCAGTATTTT. It translates to CASSEAGADDTQYF.

The sample holds a few counts of this clonotype. The chain recombines TRBV19 with TRBJ2-7; no reliable D call. The CDR3 extends over 14 amino acids. V was cut by 2 bases and J by 2 bases, with 10 bases left in between. Germline V lookup: CDR1 LNHDA, CDR2 SQIVND (reference sequence). The CDR3 nucleotides read TGTGCCAGTAGTATATACACGAATGCCTACGAGCAGTACTTC. Its translation is CASSIYTNAYEQYF. Looking up the rest from reference TRBV19 and TRBJ2-7 gives the full variable domain: DGGITQSPKYLFRKEGQNVTLSCEQNLNHDAMYWYRQDPGQGLRLIYYSQIVNDFQKGDIAEGYSVSREKKESFPLTVTSAQKNPTAFYLCASSIYTNAYEQYFGPGTRLTVT.

Many counts were recorded for this clonotype. The genes are TRBV4-1 and TRBJ2-3; 9 bases agree with TRBD2. Trimming removed 4 bases from V and 2 bases from J; junction bases left unmatched: 13. Germline CDR1 reads MGHRA; CDR2 reads YSYEKL. CDR3 length equals 18 residues. The CDR3 spells CASSRRGSGSSVTDTQYF. The CDR3 DNA follows: TGCGCCAGCAGCCGAAGGGGTAGCGGGAGCTCCGTCACAGATACGCAGTATTTT.

This clonotype has ten or more counts. J is TRBJ2-3 and V is TRBV28, with D maybe TRBD1 (6 bases). This CDR3 comprises 14 residues. V lost 10 bases to trimming and J lost 3 bases, with 17 bases between them. The germline gives CDR1 MDHEN, CDR2 SYDVKM. CDR3 bases: TGTGCCACCGTACCCGGACAGCTGACAGATACGCAGTATTTT. It codes for CATVPGQLTDTQYF.

There are many counts of this clonotype. J is TRBJ1-2 and V is TRBV7-9, with D unresolved. This CDR3 region has 12 residues. V shed 10 bases and J shed 4 bases, with 13 bases lying between them. Germline V gives CDR1 SEHNR, CDR2 FQNEAQ (reference sequence). The CDR3 region is CATQRSFYGYTF. In DNA, the CDR3 is TGTGCCACCCAGAGGAGCTTCTATGGCTACACCTTC.

In its sample, this clonotype was seen many times. The rearrangement links TRBV28 to TRBJ2-1; 8 bases are shared with TRBD1. Germline values: CDR1 MDHEN, CDR2 SYDVKM. V was clipped by 8 bases and J by 7 bases; unmatched bases: 10. The CDR3 extends over 14 amino acids. CDR3 region: CASQSGGARNEQFF. The DNA for the CDR3 is TGTGCCAGCCAGTCAGGGGGCGCCAGGAATGAGCAGTTCTTC.

This clonotype occurred many times. The chain joins TRBV2 to TRBJ2-7, with D possibly matching TRBD2 (5 bases). V lost 4 bases and J 4 bases, leaving 14 bases between the germline ends. Germline V lookup: CDR1 SNHLY, CDR2 FYNNEI. The CDR3 extends over 14 amino acids. The CDR3 reads CASSAYRDKYEQYF. As DNA, the CDR3 is TGTGCCAGCAGTGCCTATCGGGATAAATACGAGCAGTACTTC.

This clonotype was seen only a few times. V usage is TRBV7-2 and J usage is TRBJ2-2, with 8 bases aligning to TRBD1. The CDR3 has 17 residues. V shed 4 bases and J 4 bases; nucleotides not matched to a gene: 11. CDR1 is SGHTA, CDR2 FQGNSA, per germline. The CDR3 DNA reads TGTGCCAGCAGCTCATTAGCCAGGGGGCGCGGCACCGGGGAGCTGTTTTTT. It is translated as CASSSLARGRGTGELFF. The variable domain in full, completed from reference TRBV7-2 and TRBJ2-2, reads GAGVSQSPSNKVTEKGKDVELRCDPISGHTALYWYRQSLGQGLEFLIYFQGNSAPDKSGLPSDRFSAERTGGSVSTLTIQRTQQEDSAVYLCASSSLARGRGTGELFFGEGSRLTVL.